This T cell receptor beta chain was observed in a study of vaccination effects on CD4 cells after COVID-19. Overall study results and limits: Clones of infection and vaccine origin contracted markedly late after vaccination. Only 1 of 255 vaccine-induced clones from healthy vaccinees cross-reacted with common cold coronaviruses.

This CDR3 region has 14 residues. The V gene lost 0 bases and the J gene lost 11 bases, with 19 bases spanning the gap. Germline V gives CDR1 GTSNPN, CDR2 SVGIG (reference sequence). TCRdb's table, derived via immunoSEQ multiplex PCR, lists solely in-frame clones and lacks some. The sample gives around 36,000 clones, roughly 70% of which show up once; under 25% is in the top ten. Details on this clone: The antigen remains unidentified.

Antigen-specific CD4+ T cells expanded by the ViraFEST assay with viral peptide pools were then sequenced. When around 10 days of culture had elapsed, CD4+ T cells were isolated. Prior SARS-CoV-2 infection was absent in the vaccine recipients, as shown by negative nucleocapsid antibodies. With roughly 9.1 ug/ml peptides and roughly 9.3 IU/ml IL-2, a few million PBMC per well were cultured. The authors exchanged half the medium for IL-2 medium on days 3 and 7. The material sequenced was CD4+ T cells from PBMCs cultured with SARS-CoV-2 spike peptides, taken before COVID-19 vaccination. This sequence was found in a human donor who received a COVID-19 vaccine. This chain joins TRBV30 and TRBJ1-1; D not certain. The CDR3 region has the DNA TGTGCCTGGAGTGTAAAAAGGGCGGGCCGGCGGGCTTTCTTT. As protein: CAWSVKRAGRRAFF.